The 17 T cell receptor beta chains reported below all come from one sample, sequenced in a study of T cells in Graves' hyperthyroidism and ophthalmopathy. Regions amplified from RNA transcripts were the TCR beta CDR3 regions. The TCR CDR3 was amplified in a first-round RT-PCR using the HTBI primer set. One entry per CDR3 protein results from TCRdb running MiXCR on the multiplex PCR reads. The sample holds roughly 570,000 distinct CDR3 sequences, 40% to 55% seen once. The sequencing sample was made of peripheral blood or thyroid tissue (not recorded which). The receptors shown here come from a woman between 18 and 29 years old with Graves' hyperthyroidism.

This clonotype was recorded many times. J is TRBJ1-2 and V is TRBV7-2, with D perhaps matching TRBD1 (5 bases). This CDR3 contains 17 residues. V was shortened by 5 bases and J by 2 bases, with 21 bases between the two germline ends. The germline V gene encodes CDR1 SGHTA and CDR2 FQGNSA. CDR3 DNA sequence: TGTGCCAGCAGCCGCATTTCTCTCGCGGCAGGGAACTATGGCTACACCTTC. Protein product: CASSRISLAAGNYGYTF.

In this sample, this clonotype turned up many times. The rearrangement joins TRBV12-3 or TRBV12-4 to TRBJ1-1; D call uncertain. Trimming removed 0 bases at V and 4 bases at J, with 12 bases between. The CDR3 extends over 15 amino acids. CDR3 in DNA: TGTGCCAGCAGTTTAGCGTCGGGGAGGCTCACTGAAGCTTTCTTT. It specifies CASSLASGRLTEAFF.

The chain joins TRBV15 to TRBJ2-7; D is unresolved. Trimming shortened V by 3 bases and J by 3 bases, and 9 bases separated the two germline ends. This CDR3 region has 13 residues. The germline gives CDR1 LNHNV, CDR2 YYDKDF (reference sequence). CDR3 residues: CATSSYKRYEQYF. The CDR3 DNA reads TGTGCCACCAGCAGTTACAAACGCTACGAGCAGTACTTC.

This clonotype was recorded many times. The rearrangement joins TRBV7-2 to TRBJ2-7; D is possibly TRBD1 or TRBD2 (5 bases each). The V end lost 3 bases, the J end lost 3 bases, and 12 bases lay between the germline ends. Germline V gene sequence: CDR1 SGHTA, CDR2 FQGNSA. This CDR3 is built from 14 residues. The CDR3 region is CASSLRWDGYEQYF. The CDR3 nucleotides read TGTGCCAGCAGCTTGCGATGGGACGGCTACGAGCAGTACTTC.

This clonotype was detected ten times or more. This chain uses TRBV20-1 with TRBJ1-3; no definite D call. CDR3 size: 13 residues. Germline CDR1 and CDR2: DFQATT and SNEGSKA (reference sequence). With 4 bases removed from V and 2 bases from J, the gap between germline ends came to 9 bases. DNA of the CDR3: TGCAGTGCTACTTATACACCTGGAAACACCATATATTTT. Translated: CSATYTPGNTIYF.

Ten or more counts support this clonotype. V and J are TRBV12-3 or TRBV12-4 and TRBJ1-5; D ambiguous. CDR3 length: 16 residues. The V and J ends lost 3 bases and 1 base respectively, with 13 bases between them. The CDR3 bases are TGTGCCAGCAGTTTTGTGGGAGGTCGAAGCAATCAGCCCCAGCATTTT. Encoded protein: CASSFVGGRSNQPQHF.

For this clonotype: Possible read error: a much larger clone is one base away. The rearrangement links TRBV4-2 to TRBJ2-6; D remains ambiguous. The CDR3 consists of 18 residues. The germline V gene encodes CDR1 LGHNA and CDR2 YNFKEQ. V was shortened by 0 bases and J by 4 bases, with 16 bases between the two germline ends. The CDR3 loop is CASSQERQVLWGANVLTF. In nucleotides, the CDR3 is TGTGCCAGCAGCCAAGAGAGGCAGGTCCTCTGGGGGGCCAACGTCCTGACTTTC.

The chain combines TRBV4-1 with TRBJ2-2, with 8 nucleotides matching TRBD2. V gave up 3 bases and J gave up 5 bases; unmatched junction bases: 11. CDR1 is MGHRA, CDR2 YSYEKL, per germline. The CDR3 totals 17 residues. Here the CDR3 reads CASSHLRGLVSTGELFF. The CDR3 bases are TGCGCCAGCAGCCACCTAAGGGGACTAGTTTCTACCGGGGAGCTGTTTTTT.

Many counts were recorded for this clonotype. The CDR3 DNA reads as TGCAGTGCTAGTGGGGTAGCGGGAGGGAGGGTCTACGAGCAGTACTTC. Its protein product is CSASGVAGGRVYEQYF. The V gene is TRBV20-1, the J gene TRBJ2-7; TRBD2 matches 11 bases. Germline V lookup: CDR1 DFQATT, CDR2 SNEGSKA (reference sequence). The CDR3 covers 16 residues. The trim removed 3 bases at V and 3 bases at J, leaving 10 bases unmatched.

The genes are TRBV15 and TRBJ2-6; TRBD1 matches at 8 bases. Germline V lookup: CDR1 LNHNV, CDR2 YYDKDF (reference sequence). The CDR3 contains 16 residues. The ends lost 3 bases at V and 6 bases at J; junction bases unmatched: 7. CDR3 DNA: TGTGCCACCAGCAGCTCTATGACAGGGGTGGCCAACGTCCTGACTTTC. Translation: CATSSSMTGVANVLTF.

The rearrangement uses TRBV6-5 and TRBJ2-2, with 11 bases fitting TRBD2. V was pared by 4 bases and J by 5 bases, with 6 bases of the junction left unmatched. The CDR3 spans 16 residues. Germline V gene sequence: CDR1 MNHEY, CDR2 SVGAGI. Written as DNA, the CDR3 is TGTGCCAGCAGTTTTGAACTAGCGGGAGAAACCGGGGAGCTGTTTTTT. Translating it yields CASSFELAGETGELFF.

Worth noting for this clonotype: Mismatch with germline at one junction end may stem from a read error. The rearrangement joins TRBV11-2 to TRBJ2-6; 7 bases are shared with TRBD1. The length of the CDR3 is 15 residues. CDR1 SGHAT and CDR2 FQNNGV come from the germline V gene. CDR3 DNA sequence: TGTGCCAGCAGTCGGCGGACAGGTCGGGCGAACACTGAAGCTTTC. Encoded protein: CASSRRTGRANTEAF. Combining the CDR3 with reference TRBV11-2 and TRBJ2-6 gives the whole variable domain EAGVAQSPRYKIIEKRQSVAFWCNPISGHATLYWYQQILGQGPKLLIQFQNNGVVDDSQLPKDRFSAERLKGVDSTLKIQPAKLEDSAVYLCASSRRTGRANTEAFGAGSRLTVL.

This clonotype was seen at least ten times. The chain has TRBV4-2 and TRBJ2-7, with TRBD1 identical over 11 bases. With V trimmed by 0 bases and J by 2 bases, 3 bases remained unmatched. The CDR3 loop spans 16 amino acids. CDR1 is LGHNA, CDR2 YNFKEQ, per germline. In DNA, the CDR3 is TGTGCCAGCAGCCAAGATTGGGACAGGGGGACCTACGAGCAGTACTTC. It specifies CASSQDWDRGTYEQYF.

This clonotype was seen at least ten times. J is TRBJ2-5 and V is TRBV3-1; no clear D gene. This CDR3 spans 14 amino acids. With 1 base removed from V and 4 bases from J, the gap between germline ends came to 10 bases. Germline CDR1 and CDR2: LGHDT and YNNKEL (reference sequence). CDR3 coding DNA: TGTGCCAGCAGCCAAGCGCCCTTGGGAGAGACCCAGTACTTC. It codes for CASSQAPLGETQYF.

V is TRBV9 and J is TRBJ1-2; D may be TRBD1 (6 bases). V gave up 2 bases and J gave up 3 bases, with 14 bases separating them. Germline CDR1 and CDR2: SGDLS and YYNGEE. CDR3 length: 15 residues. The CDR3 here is CASSVATQGDYGYTF. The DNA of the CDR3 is TGTGCCAGCAGCGTTGCAACACAGGGAGACTATGGCTACACCTTC.

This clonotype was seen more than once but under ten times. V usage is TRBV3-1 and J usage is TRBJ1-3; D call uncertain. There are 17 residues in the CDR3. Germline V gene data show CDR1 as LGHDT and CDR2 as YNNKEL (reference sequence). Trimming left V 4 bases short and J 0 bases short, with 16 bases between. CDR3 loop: CASSRIPPGYSGNTIYF. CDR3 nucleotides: TGTGCCAGCAGCCGAATCCCCCCCGGCTACTCTGGAAACACCATATATTTT.

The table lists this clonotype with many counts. The CDR3 bases are TGCAGTGCTAGTGAGCGGGAGGAATACACCGGGGAGCTGTTTTTT. This gives the protein CSASEREEYTGELFF. The V gene is TRBV20-1, the J gene TRBJ2-2; the match to TRBD2 covers 9 bases. Germline CDR1 is DFQATT and CDR2 is SNEGSKA (reference sequence). V trimming: 3 bases; J trimming: 3 bases; junction bases outside the gene matches: 5. The length of the CDR3 is 15 residues.